These 31 T cell receptor beta chains were sequenced from one sample in a study of identical twins. TCRdb independently ran MiXCR on the 5' RACE reads; one entry per CDR3 protein. The profile covers about 450,000 distinct CDR3 sequences, with 18% appearing a single time and roughly an eighth taken by the ten largest. The sample taken for sequencing was naive T cells sorted from blood. The receptors were gathered from a man between 50 and 59 years old in good health.

This clonotype was counted between two and nine times. The chain joins TRBV29-1 to TRBJ2-1; possibly TRBD2 for D (5 bases). Per the germline V gene, CDR1 is SQVTM and CDR2 is ANQGSEA. The length of the CDR3 is 19 residues. V was trimmed by 0 bases and J by 0 bases, leaving 21 bases between them. This CDR3 is CSVEDEWGTGMNSYNEQFF. For the CDR3, the DNA is TGCAGCGTTGAAGATGAATGGGGAACGGGAATGAACTCCTACAATGAGCAGTTCTTC.

This chain joins TRBV15 and TRBJ2-5; the D gene could be TRBD1 or TRBD2 (7 bases each). CDR1 and CDR2 (germline): LNHNV, YYDKDF (reference sequence). The CDR3 loop spans 15 amino acids. The V and J ends lost 3 bases and 2 bases respectively, with 13 bases between them. CDR3 in DNA: TGTGCCACCAGCAGCCCAGGGGGGGGTCAAGAGACCCAGTACTTC. Translating it yields CATSSPGGGQETQYF.

The table lists this clonotype with a few counts. The chain couples TRBV27 to TRBJ1-6; D is ambiguous. CDR1 and CDR2 from the germline V gene are MNHEY and SMNVEV (reference sequence). CDR3 length equals 13 residues. V was trimmed by 6 bases and J by 9 bases, leaving 12 bases between them. The CDR3 protein is CASRGTRGSPLHF. DNA of the CDR3: TGTGCCAGCAGGGGTACACGTGGTTCACCCCTCCACTTT.

The J gene is TRBJ2-5, the V gene TRBV5-1; D ambiguous. The germline V and J ends were trimmed by 5 bases and 0 bases, with 20 bases remaining between them. The CDR3 contains 17 residues. CDR1 is SGHRS and CDR2 is YFSETQ in the germline V gene. The CDR3 is CASSLRGFTAYQETQYF. The CDR3 bases are TGCGCCAGCAGTCTCCGAGGATTTACAGCGTACCAAGAGACCCAGTACTTC.

This clonotype has ten or more counts. The chain is built from TRBV7-8 and TRBJ2-1; D possibly corresponds to TRBD1 (5 bases). CDR1 and CDR2 (germline): SGHVS, FQNEAQ. Trimming shortened V by 6 bases and J by 0 bases, and 21 bases separated the two germline ends. The CDR3 extends over 18 amino acids. Here the CDR3 reads CASSLSRVPMSSYNEQFF. DNA of the CDR3: TGTGCCAGCAGTTTGTCCAGGGTACCTATGAGCTCCTACAATGAGCAGTTCTTC.

At least ten counts were recorded for this clonotype. This chain links TRBV20-1 with TRBJ2-5; TRBD1 matches 7 bases. Germline CDR1 and CDR2: DFQATT and SNEGSKA (reference sequence). Trimming took 1 base from V and 2 from J; bases not matched to a gene: 4. The CDR3 covers 14 residues. CDR3 loop: CSARVLRGQETQYF. The DNA of the CDR3 is TGCAGTGCTAGAGTTCTCAGGGGGCAAGAGACCCAGTACTTC.

This clonotype appeared many times. The rearrangement uses TRBV5-5 and TRBJ2-4, with D maybe TRBD2 (7 bases). V lost 1 base and J lost 8, with 13 bases in between. The V gene's germline CDR1 is SGHKS and CDR2 YYEKEE (reference sequence). The CDR3 loop spans 14 amino acids. CDR3 sequence reads: CASSLTGGLDIQYF. The CDR3 bases are TGTGCCAGCAGCTTGACGGGGGGCCTGGACATTCAGTACTTC.

This clonotype was observed many times. The chain carries TRBV2 and TRBJ1-5; 7 nucleotides match TRBD1. The CDR3 loop spans 15 amino acids. Looked up from germline, CDR1 is SNHLY and CDR2 is FYNNEI. The ends lost 4 bases at V and 5 bases at J; junction bases unmatched: 8. CDR3 in amino acids: CASSGIRDRDQPQHF. The CDR3 DNA reads TGTGCCAGCAGTGGCATCCGGGACAGAGATCAGCCCCAGCATTTT.

This clonotype was seen repeatedly, ten times or more. The V call is TRBV13, the J call TRBJ2-5; D remains unclear. Germline loops: CDR1 PRHDT, CDR2 FYEKMQ (reference sequence). Trimming cost V 0 bases and J 4 bases, with 3 bases left between them. The CDR3 extends over 12 amino acids. CDR3 sequence reads: CASSLGPETQYF. As DNA, the CDR3 is TGTGCCAGCAGCTTAGGCCCAGAGACCCAGTACTTC.

This clonotype occurred many times. This chain's CDR3 is CASSEYRGGNTDTQYF. CDR3 DNA: TGCGCCAGCAGTGAGTACAGGGGAGGAAACACAGATACGCAGTATTTT. This chain links TRBV10-1 with TRBJ2-3, with D maybe TRBD1 (7 bases). Deletions cut 1 base from V and 2 bases from J, with 13 bases between. Germline V gene data show CDR1 as WNHNN and CDR2 as SYGVQD (reference sequence). The CDR3 runs 16 residues.

The chain is built from TRBV20-1 and TRBJ2-3; the D gene is possibly TRBD2 (6 bases). Trimming shortened V by 3 bases and J by 2 bases, and 9 bases separated the two germline ends. Germline assignment: CDR1 DFQATT and CDR2 SNEGSKA (reference sequence). The CDR3 covers 13 residues. The CDR3 nucleotides read TGCAGTGCTAGCCGCGGGAACACAGATACGCAGTATTTT. Translation: CSASRGNTDTQYF.

This clonotype showed up just a few times. The chain employs TRBV4-2 and TRBJ2-1, with 7 bases aligning to TRBD2. V was clipped by 3 bases and J by 8 bases; unmatched bases: 7. Germline V gives CDR1 LGHNA, CDR2 YNFKEQ. This CDR3 comprises 14 residues. The CDR3, as DNA: TGTGCCAGCAGCCACGGACTAGGGAGCGATGAGCAGTTCTTC. Residues: CASSHGLGSDEQFF.

With regard to this clonotype: Given a much more abundant clone one base away, this may be a read error. The gene calls are TRBV28 and TRBJ1-1; D not resolved. Germline V lookup: CDR1 MDHEN, CDR2 SYDVKM. The CDR3 totals 12 residues. The CDR3 here is CTSSLPPAEAFF. The CDR3 nucleotides are TGTACCAGCAGTCTCCCCCCAGCCGAAGCTTTCTTT.

This clonotype was seen a few times. V gene TRBV30 combines with J gene TRBJ2-7, with D perhaps TRBD1 (6 bases). Germline CDR1 is GTSNPN and CDR2 is SVGIG (reference sequence). Trimming left V 4 bases short and J 1 base short, with 17 bases between. CDR3 size: 15 residues. The CDR3 DNA reads TGTGCCTGGAACCTCGGGGACACTTCTTCCTACGAGCAGTACTTC. It translates to CAWNLGDTSSYEQYF.

The chain recombines TRBV7-8 with TRBJ2-3; 7 positions match TRBD1. With V trimmed by 7 bases and J by 2 bases, 6 bases remained unmatched. The V gene's germline CDR1 is SGHVS and CDR2 FQNEAQ. This CDR3 comprises 14 residues. In nucleotides, the CDR3 is TGTGCCAGCAACAGACAGGGAAACACAGATACGCAGTATTTT. Amino acid sequence: CASNRQGNTDTQYF.

The chain couples TRBV5-1 to TRBJ2-5, with 7 positions matching TRBD2. V was pared by 4 bases and J by 4 bases, with 7 bases of the junction left unmatched. CDR3 length: 14 residues. Per germline, CDR1 SGHRS and CDR2 YFSETQ. CDR3 nucleotides: TGCGCCAGCAGCCCGGTAACTAGCGCAGAGACCCAGTACTTC. Translating it yields CASSPVTSAETQYF.

This clonotype occurred a few times. The chain links TRBV6-2 or TRBV6-3 to TRBJ2-1; 11 nucleotides agree with TRBD2. This CDR3 contains 17 residues. V lost 6 bases, J lost 0 bases, and 7 bases stayed unmatched. In germline, CDR1 is MNHEY, CDR2 SVGEGT. CDR3 DNA: TGTGCCAGCAGATCGACTAGCGGGAAATACTCCTACAATGAGCAGTTCTTC. Translation: CASRSTSGKYSYNEQFF.

V is TRBV28 and J is TRBJ2-7; D is unclear. The CDR3 has 13 residues. The V end was cut by 7 bases, the J end by 4 bases, with 14 bases between. Germline-derived CDR1 and CDR2 are MDHEN and SYDVKM. The CDR3 nucleotides are TGTGCCAGCAACCTTCCCGGTGTGTACGAGCAGTACTTC. It translates to CASNLPGVYEQYF. The complete variable domain, with remaining parts taken from reference TRBV28 and TRBJ2-7, reads DVKVTQSSRYLVKRTGEKVFLECVQDMDHENMFWYRQDPGLGLRLIYFSYDVKMKEKGDIPEGYSVSREKKERFSLILESASTNQTSMYLCASNLPGVYEQYFGPGTRLTVT.

CDR3 coding DNA: TGCAGTGCCATGGTCCGGAGGAACTTTTACAATGAGCAGTTCTTC. Protein sequence: CSAMVRRNFYNEQFF. The rearrangement links TRBV20-1 to TRBJ2-1; D is possibly TRBD2 (5 bases). Trimming removed 6 bases from V and 4 bases from J, with 19 bases in between. Per germline, CDR1 DFQATT and CDR2 SNEGSKA (reference sequence). The CDR3 runs 15 residues.

The table lists this clonotype with many counts. The chain employs TRBV11-1 and TRBJ2-1; TRBD2 agrees at 15 bases. With 5 bases clipped from V and 9 bases from J, the junction kept 8 bases outside the gene matches. CDR1 and CDR2 from the germline V gene are SGHAT and FQDESV (reference sequence). The CDR3 is 16 amino acids. The CDR3 here is CASSQPGLAGGIEQFF. DNA for the CDR3: TGTGCCAGCAGCCAGCCGGGACTAGCGGGAGGTATTGAGCAGTTCTTC.

The chain joins TRBV5-1 to TRBJ2-1; TRBD2 matches 10 bases. After removal of 2 bases from V and 10 bases from J, the junction contained 6 bases not matched to a gene. The CDR3 sequence is 14 residues long. The germline V gene encodes CDR1 SGHRS and CDR2 YFSETQ. In nucleotides, the CDR3 is TGCGCCAGCAGCTTAGCGGGGGGGCCTCGCGAGCAGTTCTTC. Translating gives CASSLAGGPREQFF. Full variable domain (rest looked up from reference TRBV5-1 and TRBJ2-1): KAGVTQTPRYLIKTRGQQVTLSCSPISGHRSVSWYQQTPGQGLQFLFEYFSETQRNKGNFPGRFSGRQFSNSRSEMNVSTLELGDSALYLCASSLAGGPREQFFGPGTRLTVL.

This chain connects TRBV6-5 to TRBJ2-5; 12 bases align to TRBD2. Per germline, CDR1 MNHEY and CDR2 SVGAGI. Germline trimming cut 2 bases from V and 4 bases from J; bases unmatched to any gene: 5. The CDR3 extends over 16 amino acids. DNA of the CDR3: TGTGCCAGCAGTTACCCGACTAGCGGGGGAACAGAGACCCAGTACTTC. Translated: CASSYPTSGGTETQYF.

V is TRBV6-5 and J is TRBJ2-3; the match to TRBD2 covers 10 bases. Germline assignment: CDR1 MNHEY and CDR2 SVGAGI. This CDR3 has 18 amino acids. V dropped 2 bases and J dropped 1; count of bases not matched to a gene: 9. Here the CDR3 DNA reads TGTGCCAGCAGTTACCCCAGCGGGGGGGCACGTGGCACAGATACGCAGTATTTT. Translated: CASSYPSGGARGTDTQYF.

This clonotype was seen more than once but under ten times. CDR3 in amino acids: CASSLEPRTPNTEAFF. CDR3 coding DNA: TGTGCCAGCAGCTTAGAGCCCCGGACACCGAACACTGAAGCTTTCTTT. J is TRBJ1-1 and V is TRBV7-2, with D possibly being TRBD1 (5 bases). In germline, CDR1 is SGHTA, CDR2 FQGNSA. The germline V and J ends were trimmed by 1 base and 1 base, with 13 bases remaining between them. This CDR3 is 16 amino acids long. Drawing the rest from reference TRBV7-2 and TRBJ1-1, the complete variable domain is GAGVSQSPSNKVTEKGKDVELRCDPISGHTALYWYRQSLGQGLEFLIYFQGNSAPDKSGLPSDRFSAERTGGSVSTLTIQRTQQEDSAVYLCASSLEPRTPNTEAFFGQGTRLTVV.

In its sample, this clonotype was seen a few times. This chain connects TRBV24-1 to TRBJ2-2, with 8 bases that match TRBD1. The CDR3 loop spans 16 amino acids. V lost 5 bases and J lost 3; bases outside the gene matches: 7. The V gene's germline CDR1 is KGHDR and CDR2 SFDVKD. In nucleotides, the CDR3 is TGTGCCACCAGTGTCTCGAGACAGGGGTACACCGGGGAGCTGTTTTTT. It specifies CATSVSRQGYTGELFF.

This sequence joins TRBV9 and TRBJ2-1; 11 bases line up with TRBD2. This CDR3 is built from 16 residues. The V gene end was trimmed by 2 bases and the J gene end by 7 bases; junction bases not matched to a gene: 8. CDR1 and CDR2 (germline): SGDLS, YYNGEE. Here the CDR3 DNA reads TGTGCCAGCAGCGTTAGCGGGGGGGGATGGGAAAATGAGCAGTTCTTC. It codes for CASSVSGGGWENEQFF. Filled out from reference TRBV9 and TRBJ2-1, the complete variable domain reads DSGVTQTPKHLITATGQRVTLRCSPRSGDLSVYWYQQSLDQGLQFLIQYYNGEERAKGNILERFSAQQFPDLHSELNLSSLELGDSALYFCASSVSGGGWENEQFFGPGTRLTVL.

The chain links TRBV6-1 to TRBJ1-4; 8 nucleotides match TRBD1. Germline trimming cut 6 bases from V and 9 bases from J; bases unmatched to any gene: 6. Germline CDR1 is MNHNS and CDR2 is SASEGT. This CDR3 is 13 amino acids long. CDR3 coding DNA: TGTGCCAGCAGAGTACAGGGGGGCCAAAAACTGTTTTTT. This codes for CASRVQGGQKLFF.

This clonotype has a handful of counts. The chain combines TRBV5-1 with TRBJ2-7; 9 bases line up with TRBD1. Germline V gene data show CDR1 as SGHRS and CDR2 as YFSETQ. The CDR3 is 12 amino acids. V lost 5 bases to trimming and J lost 5 bases; unmatched junction nucleotides: 2. The CDR3 nucleotides read TGCGCCAGCAGGGGGACAGGGAACGAGCAGTACTTC. Its translation: CASRGTGNEQYF.

This clonotype came up a few times. This chain connects TRBV6-6 to TRBJ2-2; tentative D call: TRBD2 (5 bases). The germline CDR1 and CDR2 sequences are MNHNY and SVGAGI (reference sequence). There are 13 residues in the CDR3. The germline V and J ends were trimmed by 6 bases and 8 bases, with 13 bases remaining between them. DNA of the CDR3: TGTGCCAGCAGGTCACTTCGGGGAGGGGAGCTGTTTTTT. Amino acids: CASRSLRGGELFF.

This clonotype has just a few counts. The genes are TRBV5-1 and TRBJ2-3, with D tentatively TRBD2 (6 bases). CDR1 is SGHRS and CDR2 is YFSETQ in the germline V gene. There are 15 residues in the CDR3. V lost 3 bases, J lost 3 bases, and 14 bases lay in between. In DNA form, the CDR3 reads TGCGCCAGCAGCTCCCGGACGGGGGTGACAGATACGCAGTATTTT. Translated, it gives CASSSRTGVTDTQYF.

This clonotype was counted between two and nine times. The chain is built from TRBV5-1 and TRBJ2-4, with D possibly matching TRBD1 (5 bases). V was trimmed by 3 bases and J by 6 bases, leaving 13 bases between them. The germline CDR1 and CDR2 sequences are SGHRS and YFSETQ. CDR3 length equals 14 residues. CDR3 in DNA: TGCGCCAGCAGCTCAGGTGACAGACCAAACATTCAGTACTTC. It encodes CASSSGDRPNIQYF.